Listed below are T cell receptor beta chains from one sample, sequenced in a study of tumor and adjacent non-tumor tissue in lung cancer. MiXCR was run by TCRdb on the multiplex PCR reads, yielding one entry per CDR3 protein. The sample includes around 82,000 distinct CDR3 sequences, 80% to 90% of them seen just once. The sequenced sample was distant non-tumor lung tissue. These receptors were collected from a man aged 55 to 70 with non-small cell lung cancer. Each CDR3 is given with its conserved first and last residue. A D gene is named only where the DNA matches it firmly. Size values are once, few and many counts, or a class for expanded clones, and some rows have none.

CDR3 DNA: TGTGCCAGCAGTTCTACAAGGGAAGAGATCCAGTATTTC
CDR3 protein: CASSSTREEIQYF
D gene: -
clone size: -
V gene: TRBV11-2
J gene: TRBJ2-5

CDR3 DNA: TGTGCCAGTAGCTATACAGGGGGAGAGACCCAGTACTTT
CDR3 protein: CASSYTGGETQYF
D gene: TRBD1
clone size: -
V gene: TRBV11-2
J gene: TRBJ2-5

CDR3 DNA: TGTGCCAGCAGCCTTTTCCCTCCGGGACTGCGAAACGCAGCTAATGAAAAACTGTTTTTT
CDR3 protein: CASSLFPPGLRNAANEKLFF
D gene: -
clone size: -
V gene: TRBV7-8
J gene: TRBJ1-4

CDR3 DNA: TGCAGTGCTATCCGGGGAGCTGCTAACTATGGCTACACCTTC
CDR3 protein: CSAIRGAANYGYTF
D gene: -
clone size: -
V gene: TRBV20-1
J gene: TRBJ1-2

CDR3 DNA: TGCACCAGCAGGGACCGGACACGTGGCTCTGGAAACACCATATATTTT
CDR3 protein: CTSRDRTRGSGNTIYF
D gene: -
clone size: -
V gene: TRBV4-3
J gene: TRBJ1-3

CDR3 DNA: TGTGCCAGCAGCCTAGACGGACAGGGGTACAATGAGCAGCTCTTC
CDR3 protein: CASSLDGQGYNEQLF
D gene: TRBD1
clone size: -
V gene: TRBV11-2
J gene: TRBJ2-1

CDR3 DNA: TGTATCAGCAGCCTGCGGGAGAACATAGATACGCAGTATTTT
CDR3 protein: CISSLRENIDTQYF
D gene: TRBD2
clone size: -
V gene: TRBV7-8
J gene: TRBJ2-3

CDR3 DNA: TGTGCCAGCAGCTTTGGAACGTCCAATGAGCAGTTCTTC
CDR3 protein: CASSFGTSNEQFF
D gene: -
clone size: many
V gene: TRBV5-6
J gene: TRBJ2-1

CDR3 DNA: TGTGCCTGCAGCTTGGTCAGGGTCCCTTCCGGGGAGCTGTTTTTT
CDR3 protein: CACSLVRVPSGELFF
D gene: -
clone size: -
V gene: TRBV11-3
J gene: TRBJ2-2

CDR3 DNA: TGTGCCAGCAGCTTGGAGGGATACGGTGGGCAGTTCTTC
CDR3 protein: CASSLEGYGGQFF
D gene: -
clone size: -
V gene: TRBV11-2
J gene: TRBJ2-1

CDR3 DNA: TGCAGTGCTGGGATATTCGCCTACGAGCAGTACTTC
CDR3 protein: CSAGIFAYEQYF
D gene: -
clone size: -
V gene: TRBV20-1
J gene: TRBJ2-7

CDR3 DNA: TGTGCCAGCAGTTATCGTACTGGATTAACCTACGAGCACTACTTC
CDR3 protein: CASSYRTGLTYEHYF
D gene: -
clone size: -
V gene: TRBV11-3
J gene: TRBJ2-7

CDR3 DNA: TGTGCCAGCAGCCTACTAGCGGGGGGAATCTACAATGAGCAGTTCTTC
CDR3 protein: CASSLLAGGIYNEQFF
D gene: TRBD2
clone size: -
V gene: TRBV11-1
J gene: TRBJ2-1

CDR3 DNA: TGCAGTGCTAAAGACGCCAGCACCCCCGAGCAGTATTTC
CDR3 protein: CSAKDASTPEQYF
D gene: -
clone size: -
V gene: TRBV20-1
J gene: TRBJ2-7

CDR3 DNA: TGTGGCAGTAGTTTTCAAGGGCGTATACAAGAGACCCAGTACTTC
CDR3 protein: CGSSFQGRIQETQYF
D gene: -
clone size: -
V gene: TRBV6-5
J gene: TRBJ2-5